Here is one T cell receptor beta chain with its context. The table came from immunoSEQ multiplex PCR; TCRdb's copy has only in-frame clones and leaves some out. In the table there are over 80,000 clones, about nine tenths of which are singletons. This entry comes from a study of T cell changes during pregnancy in multiple sclerosis. The CDR3 is 15 amino acids. V dropped 6 bases and J dropped 2 bases, with 14 bases sitting between them. Germline lookup yields CDR1 MDHEN and CDR2 SYDVKM. The sequence was obtained from a female donor in good health, enrolled as a control in a pregnancy study. This chain connects TRBV28 to TRBJ1-3, with TRBD1 as a possible D gene (6 bases). The source was peripheral blood, collected in the second trimester of pregnancy. The CDR3 region is CASRPGDPPGNTIYF. The CDR3 bases are TGTGCCAGCAGACCAGGGGATCCCCCTGGAAACACCATATATTTT.